Sequencing of this TCR beta chain was carried out in a study of blood T cells in healthy people across ages. A second PCR, run for about 6 to 11 cycles, used a sample-barcoded 5' primer plus a J-beta primer mix. Carrying 12 random nucleotides, a template-switch adaptor labeled each individual cDNA molecule. Via MiXCR, TCRdb re-called the 5' RACE reads, giving one row per CDR3 protein. The sample carries about 1,400,000 distinct CDR3 sequences, approximately 40% recorded once. Trimming took 4 bases from V and 7 from J, leaving 17 bases between them. CDR3 length: 15 amino acids. Germline CDR1 and CDR2: LGHDT and YNNKEL (reference sequence).

The clonotype was recovered from a woman between 18 and 29 years old in good health. The specimen sequenced was blood. The chain carries TRBV3-1 and TRBJ1-5, with no clear D. The DNA for the CDR3 is TGTGCCAGCAGCCGCAAGGGCGGGGTGAAACAGCCCCAGCATTTT. It codes for CASSRKGGVKQPQHF.